This T cell receptor (beta chain) was recovered during a study of coeliac disease. About the research overall: Without high-resolution HLA typing, biased TRBV7-2 usage was queried.

Method: immunoSEQ multiplex PCR; TCRdb's copy keeps in-frame clones and lacks some. The sample has over 4,000 clones, less than 75% seen once. One frozen roughly 540,000-cell aliquot per fraction was sequenced. Notes on this clone: Its specificity is not known.

Overall study findings and caveats: Largely private TRB repertoires meant most sequences were sample-unique. Unbiased detection of gliadin-specific T cells was judged not feasible with this approach.

J lost 0 bases, V lost 4 bases, and 12 bases had no gene match. This CDR3 region has 17 residues. Per germline, CDR1 SGHRS and CDR2 YFSETQ. Sequencing was performed on intraepithelial lymphocytes from the gut. The chain combines TRBV5-1 with TRBJ1-2, with TRBD1 matching over 7 bases. This TCR was sampled from a woman in her late teens or twenties with active celiac disease. CDR3 loop: CASSPVPGQISNYGYTF. The CDR3 DNA is TGCGCCAGCAGCCCGGTTCCGGGACAGATCTCTAACTATGGCTACACCTTC. The full variable domain, rest sourced from reference TRBV5-1 and TRBJ1-2, is KAGVTQTPRYLIKTRGQQVTLSCSPISGHRSVSWYQQTPGQGLQFLFEYFSETQRNKGNFPGRFSGRQFSNSRSEMNVSTLELGDSALYLCASSPVPGQISNYGYTFGSGTRLTVV.